This is a list of T cell receptor beta chains from one sample in a study of T cell responses to AZD1222 COVID-19 vaccine. Only in-frame clones appear in the TCRdb table, and some are missing; sequencing was by immunoSEQ multiplex PCR. The sample records approximately 150,000 clones, around 91% being singletons. Sequences were derived from peripheral blood, sampled 28 days after the second AZD1222 dose. The receptors derive from an adult who received the AZD1222 COVID-19 vaccine. CDR3s leave out the opening cysteine and the closing phenylalanine or tryptophan. Fields, in order: clone size, V gene, CDR3 protein. The size entry is marked missing in some rows and otherwise reads once, few, many or a size class.

clone_size: NA
v_call: TRBV28
cdr3_aa: ASRKQTWGGDGYT

clone_size: NA
v_call: TRBV30
cdr3_aa: AWSVQRSLGNTIY

clone_size: NA
v_call: TRBV28
cdr3_aa: ASSLPRSDPDTQY

clone_size: once
v_call: TRBV7-2
cdr3_aa: ASSSKNSGNTIY

clone_size: NA
v_call: TRBV5-5
cdr3_aa: ASSLWRALSYNEQF

clone_size: NA
v_call: TRBV5-1
cdr3_aa: ASSGLAGNEQF

clone_size: NA
v_call: TRBV5-1
cdr3_aa: ASSSDRGQYNEQF

clone_size: NA
v_call: TRBV28
cdr3_aa: ASSGGGSNQPQH

clone_size: NA
v_call: TRBV5-1
cdr3_aa: ASSEGTGISYNEQF

clone_size: NA
v_call: TRBV21-1
cdr3_aa: ASSKDLEDRGDTQY

clone_size: few
v_call: TRBV10-3
cdr3_aa: AIRETAAPYEQY

clone_size: NA
v_call: TRBV5-8
cdr3_aa: ASSFGRTDTQY

clone_size: NA
v_call: TRBV15
cdr3_aa: ATSRGGTGGVEQY

clone_size: NA
v_call: TRBV6-6
cdr3_aa: ASSSDLLGLGNTIY

clone_size: NA
v_call: TRBV28
cdr3_aa: ASSLGSGAPNYGYT

clone_size: NA
v_call: TRBV7-9
cdr3_aa: ASSLSTSYEQY

clone_size: NA
v_call: TRBV5-5
cdr3_aa: ASSLLAGATNAYEQY

clone_size: NA
v_call: TRBV6-5
cdr3_aa: ASSYGDRGRNGYT

clone_size: once
v_call: TRBV19
cdr3_aa: ASSDNRGQPQH

clone_size: NA
v_call: TRBV10-3
cdr3_aa: AISGGLNTEAF

clone_size: NA
v_call: TRBV6-2/TRBV6-3
cdr3_aa: ASSSQSTDTQY

clone_size: NA
v_call: TRBV19
cdr3_aa: ASSIGPLRTNYGYT

clone_size: NA
v_call: TRBV19
cdr3_aa: ASSRLAGATGELF

clone_size: NA
v_call: TRBV6-1
cdr3_aa: ASSARQGRISEKLF

clone_size: NA
v_call: TRBV18
cdr3_aa: ATPTRGEGYT

clone_size: NA
v_call: TRBV6-5
cdr3_aa: ASSYRQVLMNTEAF

clone_size: NA
v_call: TRBV7-6
cdr3_aa: ASSLREGTDTQY

clone_size: NA
v_call: TRBV7-8
cdr3_aa: ASSHRGRTTYEQY

clone_size: few
v_call: TRBV11-2
cdr3_aa: ASSLDQVRGLGNSPLH

clone_size: NA
v_call: TRBV2
cdr3_aa: ASSLVDRGPGDEKLF

clone_size: NA
v_call: TRBV4-1
cdr3_aa: ASSQGSDRTRGGYT

clone_size: NA
v_call: TRBV10-3
cdr3_aa: AISETTGGEAF

clone_size: NA
v_call: TRBV6-5
cdr3_aa: ASRLQENSPLH

clone_size: NA
v_call: TRBV18
cdr3_aa: ASSPGLAGVSEQF

clone_size: NA
v_call: TRBV5-1
cdr3_aa: ASSTGADTQY

clone_size: NA
v_call: TRBV7-9
cdr3_aa: ASSLRQSDDNEQF

clone_size: NA
v_call: TRBV7-7
cdr3_aa: ASSSDRNTEAF

clone_size: NA
v_call: TRBV6-1
cdr3_aa: ASSERWGHNSPLH